This T cell receptor beta chain was identified in a study of blood T cell repertoires in COVID-19. Assay used: immunoSEQ multiplex PCR; TCRdb lists only in-frame clones, some missing. Here the sample spans just over 250,000 clones, more than 75% being singletons. The specimen sequenced was peripheral blood. The sequence derives from a woman between 50 and 59 years old with acute or convalescent COVID-19.

CDR3 loop: CASSPNPGVYEQYF. CDR3 DNA: TGTGCCAGCAGCCCCAACCCCGGGGTATACGAGCAGTACTTC. V usage is TRBV27 and J usage is TRBJ2-7; tentative D call: TRBD2 (5 bases). CDR3 length: 14 residues. Trimming cost V 6 bases and J 4 bases, with 16 bases left between them. Germline CDR1 is MNHEY and CDR2 is SMNVEV (reference sequence).